These T cell receptor beta chains were read from a single sample in a study of blood T cell repertoires in COVID-19. The assay was immunoSEQ multiplex PCR, and TCRdb's table has in-frame clones only and misses some. The data show over 65,000 clones, roughly 90% seen once. The source material was peripheral blood. The receptor set was obtained from a woman aged 60-75 years with acute or convalescent COVID-19. CDR3s include the opening cysteine and the closing phenylalanine or tryptophan. A D gene is named only where the DNA matches it firmly. Rows may omit the clone size; those that give it use once, few, many or a size class.

J | D | V | size | CDR3 | DNA
TRBJ1-2 | . | TRBV2 | . | CASSEATGNYGYTF | TGTGCCAGCAGTGAAGCAACAGGGAACTATGGCTACACCTTC
TRBJ2-1 | . | TRBV7-9 | . | CASSLEAVAGEQFF | TGTGCCAGCAGCTTAGAGGCGGTCGCGGGTGAGCAGTTCTTC
TRBJ1-6 | . | TRBV3-1/TRBV3-2 | . | CASSPSTTGSPLHF | TGTGCCAGCAGCCCCTCCACGACAGGTTCACCCCTCCACTTT
TRBJ2-1 | TRBD1 | TRBV7-9 | . | CASSRGQGGEQFF | TGTGCCAGCAGCCGTGGACAGGGGGGCGAGCAGTTCTTC
TRBJ2-1 | . | TRBV19 | . | CASSNTGVEQFF | TGTGCCAGTAGTAATACGGGAGTCGAGCAGTTCTTC
TRBJ2-1 | TRBD2 | TRBV3-1/TRBV3-2 | . | CASSQASTGTSGRANEQFF | TGTGCCAGCAGCCAAGCCTCGACCGGGACTAGCGGGAGGGCAAATGAGCAGTTCTTC
TRBJ1-2 | . | TRBV5-5 | . | CASSLASDRRVGNYGYTF | TGTGCCAGCAGCTTGGCCTCCGACAGGCGGGTAGGTAACTATGGCTACACCTTC
TRBJ1-4 | . | TRBV10-2 | once | CASSYRATNEKLFF | TGCGCCAGCAGTTATCGGGCAACTAATGAAAAACTGTTTTTT
TRBJ1-1 | . | TRBV6-4 | . | CAGSRDLNTEAFF | TGTGCCGGCAGCAGGGATTTGAACACTGAAGCTTTCTTT
TRBJ2-2 | TRBD1 | TRBV5-1 | . | CASSTQGGTGELFF | TGCGCCAGCAGCACACAGGGGGGAACCGGGGAGCTGTTTTTT
TRBJ2-3 | TRBD1 | TRBV4-1 | . | CASSPQGGYTDTQYF | TGCGCCAGCAGCCCACAGGGGGGCTACACAGATACGCAGTATTTT
TRBJ2-1 | TRBD1 | TRBV5-8 | . | CASSLADRGYNEQFF | TGTGCCAGCAGCTTGGCGGACAGGGGCTACAATGAGCAGTTCTTC
TRBJ1-5 | TRBD1 | TRBV6-5 | . | CASSQGQGMNQPQHF | TGTGCCAGCAGTCAGGGACAGGGTATGAATCAGCCCCAGCATTTT
TRBJ1-2 | . | TRBV28 | few | CASSPQTVYYGYTF | TGTGCCAGCAGTCCCCAAACGGTTTACTATGGCTACACCTTC
TRBJ2-5 | . | TRBV7-8 | . | CASSRTRQETQYF | TGTGCCAGCAGTCGGACTCGTCAAGAGACCCAGTACTTC
TRBJ2-3 | TRBD1 | TRBV7-9 | . | CASRNRDSYTDTQYF | TGTGCCAGCAGGAACCGGGACAGTTACACAGATACGCAGTATTTT
TRBJ1-2 | TRBD1 | TRBV6-5 | . | CASKQTTGMDGYTF | TGTGCCAGCAAACAAACGACAGGGATGGATGGCTACACCTTC
TRBJ1-4 | . | TRBV5-1 | . | CASSDSFNEKLFF | TGCGCCAGCAGCGACAGCTTTAATGAAAAACTGTTTTTT
TRBJ1-1 | . | TRBV11-1 | . | CASSSLRGTEAFF | TGTGCCAGCAGCTCGTTAAGGGGCACTGAAGCTTTCTTT
TRBJ1-5 | . | TRBV5-1 | once | CASSSVFRARAVDSNQPQHF | TGCGCCAGCAGCTCGGTGTTCCGGGCCAGAGCGGTTGATAGCAATCAGCCCCAGCATTTT
TRBJ1-2 | . | TRBV3-1/TRBV3-2 | . | CASSQVGEGYGYTF | TGTGCCAGCAGCCAAGTGGGGGAGGGCTATGGCTACACCTTC
TRBJ1-2 | . | TRBV4-3 | . | CASSQDRDGGYTF | TGCGCCAGCAGCCAAGACAGGGATGGAGGCTACACCTTC